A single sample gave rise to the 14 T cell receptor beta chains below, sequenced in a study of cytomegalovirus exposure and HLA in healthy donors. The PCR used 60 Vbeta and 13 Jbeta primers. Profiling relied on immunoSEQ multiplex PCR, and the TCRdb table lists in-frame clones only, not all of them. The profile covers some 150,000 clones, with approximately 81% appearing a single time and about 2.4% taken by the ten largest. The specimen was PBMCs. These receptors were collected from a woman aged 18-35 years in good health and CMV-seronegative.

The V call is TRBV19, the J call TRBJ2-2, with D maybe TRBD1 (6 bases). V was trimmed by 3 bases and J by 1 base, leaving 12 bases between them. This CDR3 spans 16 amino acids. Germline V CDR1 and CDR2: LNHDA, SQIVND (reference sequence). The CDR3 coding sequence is TGTGCCAGTAGTATTGATGGGACAAGGAACACCGGGGAGCTGTTTTTT. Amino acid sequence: CASSIDGTRNTGELFF.

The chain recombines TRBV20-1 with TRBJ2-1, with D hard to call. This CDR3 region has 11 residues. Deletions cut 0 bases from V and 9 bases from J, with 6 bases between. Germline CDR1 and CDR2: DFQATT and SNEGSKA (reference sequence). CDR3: CSARDPGEQFF. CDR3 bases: TGCAGTGCTAGAGATCCGGGTGAGCAGTTCTTC.

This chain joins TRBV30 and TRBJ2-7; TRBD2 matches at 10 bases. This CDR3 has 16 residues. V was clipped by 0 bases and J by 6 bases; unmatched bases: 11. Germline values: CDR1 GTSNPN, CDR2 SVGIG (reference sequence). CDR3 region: CAWSVPSGRARGEQYF. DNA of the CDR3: TGTGCCTGGAGTGTACCCAGCGGGAGGGCCAGGGGCGAGCAGTACTTC.

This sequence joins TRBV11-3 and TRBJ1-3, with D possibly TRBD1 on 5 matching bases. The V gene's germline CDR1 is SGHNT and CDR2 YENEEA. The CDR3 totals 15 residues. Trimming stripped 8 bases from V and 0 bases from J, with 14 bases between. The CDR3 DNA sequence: TGTGCCAGCCTGTCAGGGCCCCTCTCTGGAAACACCATATATTTT. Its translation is CASLSGPLSGNTIYF.

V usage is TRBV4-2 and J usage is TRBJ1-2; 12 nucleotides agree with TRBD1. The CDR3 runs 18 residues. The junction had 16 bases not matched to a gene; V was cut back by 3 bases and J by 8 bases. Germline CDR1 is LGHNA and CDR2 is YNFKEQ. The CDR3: CASSQATAGDRGRRGYTF. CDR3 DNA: TGTGCCAGCAGCCAGGCCACGGCGGGGGACAGGGGGCGAAGGGGCTACACCTTC.

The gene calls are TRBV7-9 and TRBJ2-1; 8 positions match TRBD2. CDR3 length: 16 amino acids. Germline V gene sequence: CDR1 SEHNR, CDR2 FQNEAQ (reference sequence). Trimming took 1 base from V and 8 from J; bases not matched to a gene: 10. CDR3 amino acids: CASSLVSGGPVDEQFF. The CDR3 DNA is TGTGCCAGCAGCTTAGTATCGGGGGGGCCAGTGGATGAGCAGTTCTTC.

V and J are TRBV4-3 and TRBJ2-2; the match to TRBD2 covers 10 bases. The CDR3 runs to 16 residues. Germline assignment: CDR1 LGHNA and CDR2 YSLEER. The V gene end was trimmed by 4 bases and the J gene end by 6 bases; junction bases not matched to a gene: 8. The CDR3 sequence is CASSREPSGGAGELFF. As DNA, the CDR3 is TGCGCCAGCAGCCGAGAACCGAGCGGGGGGGCCGGGGAGCTGTTTTTT.

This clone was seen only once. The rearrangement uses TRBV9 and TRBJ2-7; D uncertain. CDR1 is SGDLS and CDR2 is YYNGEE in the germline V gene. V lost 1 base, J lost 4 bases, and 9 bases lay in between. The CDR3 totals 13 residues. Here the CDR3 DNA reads TGTGCCAGCAGCGTATCGGCAGGTTACGAGCAGTACTTC. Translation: CASSVSAGYEQYF.

Here the CDR3 DNA reads TGTGCCAGCAGTCGCGGGGACAGATACAATGAGCAGTTCTTC. Protein sequence: CASSRGDRYNEQFF. The chain uses TRBV6-5 and TRBJ2-1; TRBD1 is a possible D gene (7 bases). There are 14 residues in the CDR3. CDR1 is MNHEY and CDR2 is SVGAGI in the germline V gene. The V gene lost 5 bases and the J gene lost 4 bases, with 12 bases spanning the gap.

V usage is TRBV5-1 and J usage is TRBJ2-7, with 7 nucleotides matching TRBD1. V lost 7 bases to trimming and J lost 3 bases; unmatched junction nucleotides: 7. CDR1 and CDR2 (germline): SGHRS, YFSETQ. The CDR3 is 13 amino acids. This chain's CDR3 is CASWDAGGYEQYF. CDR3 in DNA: TGCGCCAGCTGGGACGCAGGGGGCTACGAGCAGTACTTC.

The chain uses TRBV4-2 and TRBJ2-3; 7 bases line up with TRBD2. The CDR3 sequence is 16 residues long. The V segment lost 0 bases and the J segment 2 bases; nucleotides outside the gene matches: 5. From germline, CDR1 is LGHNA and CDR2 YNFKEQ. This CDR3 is CASSQEASGYTDTQYF. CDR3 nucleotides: TGTGCCAGCAGCCAAGAGGCTAGCGGATACACAGATACGCAGTATTTT.

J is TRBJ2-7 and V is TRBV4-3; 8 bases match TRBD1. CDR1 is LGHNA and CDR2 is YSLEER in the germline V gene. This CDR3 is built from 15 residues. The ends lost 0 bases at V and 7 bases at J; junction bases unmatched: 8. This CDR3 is CASSQDGQGLYEQYF. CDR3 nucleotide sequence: TGCGCCAGCAGCCAAGACGGACAGGGTTTGTATGAGCAGTACTTC.

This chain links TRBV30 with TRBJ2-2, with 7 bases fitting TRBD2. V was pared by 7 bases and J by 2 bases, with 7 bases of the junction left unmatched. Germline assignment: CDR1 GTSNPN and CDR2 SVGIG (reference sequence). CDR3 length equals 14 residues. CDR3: CASRAGINTGELFF. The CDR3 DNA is TGTGCCTCCCGAGCGGGGATAAACACCGGGGAGCTGTTTTTT.

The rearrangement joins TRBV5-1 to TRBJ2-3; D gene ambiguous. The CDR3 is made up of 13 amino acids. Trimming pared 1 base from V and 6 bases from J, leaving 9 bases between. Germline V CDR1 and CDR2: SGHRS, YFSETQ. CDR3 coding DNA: TGCGCCAGCAGCTTGCGTCAAGCGGATACGCAGTATTTT. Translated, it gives CASSLRQADTQYF. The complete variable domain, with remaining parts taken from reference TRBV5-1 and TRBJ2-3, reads KAGVTQTPRYLIKTRGQQVTLSCSPISGHRSVSWYQQTPGQGLQFLFEYFSETQRNKGNFPGRFSGRQFSNSRSEMNVSTLELGDSALYLCASSLRQADTQYFGPGTRLTVL.